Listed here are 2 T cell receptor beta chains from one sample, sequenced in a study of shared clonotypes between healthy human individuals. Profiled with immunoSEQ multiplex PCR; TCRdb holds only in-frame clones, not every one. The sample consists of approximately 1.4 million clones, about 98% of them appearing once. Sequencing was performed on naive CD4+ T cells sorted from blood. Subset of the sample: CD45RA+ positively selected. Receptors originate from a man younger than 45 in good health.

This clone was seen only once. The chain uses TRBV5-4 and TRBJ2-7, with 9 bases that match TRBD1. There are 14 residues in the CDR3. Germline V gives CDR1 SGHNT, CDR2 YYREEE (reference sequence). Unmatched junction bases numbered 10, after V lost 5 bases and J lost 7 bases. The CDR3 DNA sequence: TGTGCCAGCAGTCAAGGACAGGGGAAGGGGGAGCAGTACTTC. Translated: CASSQGQGKGEQYF.

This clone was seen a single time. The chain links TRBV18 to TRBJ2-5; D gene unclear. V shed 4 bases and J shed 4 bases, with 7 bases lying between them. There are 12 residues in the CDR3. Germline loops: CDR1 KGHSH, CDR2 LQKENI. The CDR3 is CASSQAGETQYF. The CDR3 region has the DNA TGTGCCAGCTCACAGGCTGGAGAGACCCAGTACTTC.